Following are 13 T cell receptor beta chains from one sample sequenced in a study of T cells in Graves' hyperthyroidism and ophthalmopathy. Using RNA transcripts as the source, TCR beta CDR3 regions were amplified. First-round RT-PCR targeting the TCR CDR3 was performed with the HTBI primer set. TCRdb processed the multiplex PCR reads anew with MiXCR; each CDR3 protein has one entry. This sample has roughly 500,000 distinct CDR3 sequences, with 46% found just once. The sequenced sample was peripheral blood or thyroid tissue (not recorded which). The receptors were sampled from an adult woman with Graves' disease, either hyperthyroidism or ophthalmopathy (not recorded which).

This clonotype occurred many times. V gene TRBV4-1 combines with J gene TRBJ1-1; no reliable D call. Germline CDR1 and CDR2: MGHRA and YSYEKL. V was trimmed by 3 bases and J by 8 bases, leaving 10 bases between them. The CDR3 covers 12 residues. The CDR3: CASSQNGVEAFF. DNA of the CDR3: TGCGCCAGCAGCCAGAACGGGGTAGAAGCTTTCTTT.

The CDR3 spells CASRGGPVGYTF. CDR3 in DNA: TGTGCCAGCAGAGGGGGCCCGGTGGGCTACACCTTC. The rearrangement joins TRBV7-8 to TRBJ1-2; TRBD1 aligns across 7 bases. In germline, CDR1 is SGHVS, CDR2 FQNEAQ. The V gene end was trimmed by 6 bases and the J gene end by 8 bases; junction bases not matched to a gene: 6. The CDR3 spans 12 residues. The whole variable domain, filled in from reference TRBV7-8 and TRBJ1-2, reads GAGVSQSPRYKVAKRGQDVALRCDPISGHVSLFWYQQALGQGPEFLTYFQNEAQLDKSGLPSDRFFAERPEGSVSTLKIQRTQQEDSAVYLCASRGGPVGYTFGSGTRLTVV.

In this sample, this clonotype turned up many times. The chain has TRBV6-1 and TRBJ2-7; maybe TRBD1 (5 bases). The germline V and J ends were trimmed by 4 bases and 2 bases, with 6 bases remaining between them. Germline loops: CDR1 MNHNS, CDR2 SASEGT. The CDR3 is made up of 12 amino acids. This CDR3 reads CASSGGPYEQYF. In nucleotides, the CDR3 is TGTGCCAGCAGTGGGGGCCCCTACGAGCAGTACTTC.

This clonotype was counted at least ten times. The CDR3 reads CAISELTGETQYF. For the CDR3, the DNA is TGTGCCATCAGTGAGTTGACTGGGGAGACCCAGTACTTC. The chain has TRBV10-3 and TRBJ2-5; D remains unclear. Trimming removed 1 base at V and 5 bases at J, with 8 bases between. The germline V gene has CDR1 ENHRY and CDR2 SYGVKD. The CDR3 runs 13 residues.

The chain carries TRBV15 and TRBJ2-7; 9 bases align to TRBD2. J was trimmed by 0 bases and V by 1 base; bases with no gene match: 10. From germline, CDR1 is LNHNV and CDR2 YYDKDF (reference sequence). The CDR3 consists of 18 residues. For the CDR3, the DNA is TGTGCCACCAGCAGAGTCGCCCTAGGGACTAGCAACTCCTACGAGCAGTACTTC. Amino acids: CATSRVALGTSNSYEQYF.

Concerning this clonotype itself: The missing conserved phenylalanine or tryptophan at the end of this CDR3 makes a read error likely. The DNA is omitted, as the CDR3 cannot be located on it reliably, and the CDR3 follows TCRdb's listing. The chain's CDR3 is CASSRGGD. The V and J genes are TRBV7-9 and TRBJ2-7; the D call of TRBD2 is as the table states it, not checked on the DNA. Germline V lookup: CDR1 SEHNR, CDR2 FQNEAQ (reference sequence). The CDR3 length is 8 residues, termini included.

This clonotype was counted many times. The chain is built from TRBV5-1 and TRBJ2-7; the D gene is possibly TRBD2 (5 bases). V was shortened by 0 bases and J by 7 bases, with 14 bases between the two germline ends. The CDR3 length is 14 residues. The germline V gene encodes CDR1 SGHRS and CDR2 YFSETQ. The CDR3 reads CASSLDTGWGEQYF. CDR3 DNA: TGCGCCAGCAGCTTGGATACGGGGTGGGGTGAGCAGTACTTC.

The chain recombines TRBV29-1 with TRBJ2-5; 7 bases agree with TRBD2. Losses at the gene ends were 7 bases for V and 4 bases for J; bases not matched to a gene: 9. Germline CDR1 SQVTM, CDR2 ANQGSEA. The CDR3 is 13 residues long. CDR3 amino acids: CSAGIAGGETQYF. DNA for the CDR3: TGCAGCGCCGGGATAGCGGGCGGAGAGACCCAGTACTTC. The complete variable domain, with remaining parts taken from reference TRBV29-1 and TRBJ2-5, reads SAVISQKPSRDICQRGTSLTIQCQVDSQVTMMFWYRQQPGQSLTLIATANQGSEATYESGFVIDKFPISRPNLTFSTLTVSNMSPEDSSIYLCSAGIAGGETQYFGPGTRLLVL.

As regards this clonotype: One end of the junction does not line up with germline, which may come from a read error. The DNA for the CDR3 is TGCGCCAGCAGCCAAGAGGCCAGGGGCAACTCCTACGAGCAGTACTTC. The encoded protein is CASSQEARGNSYEQYF. The chain has TRBV11-2 and TRBJ2-7, with D possibly TRBD1 on 6 matching bases. The CDR3 spans 16 residues. The germline gives CDR1 SGHAT, CDR2 FQNNGV.

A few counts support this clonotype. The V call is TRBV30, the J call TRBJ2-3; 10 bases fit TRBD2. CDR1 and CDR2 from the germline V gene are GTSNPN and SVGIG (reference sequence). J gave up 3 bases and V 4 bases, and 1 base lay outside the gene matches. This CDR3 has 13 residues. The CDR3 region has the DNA TGTGCCTGGACTAGCGGGGGAACAGATACGCAGTATTTT. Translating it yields CAWTSGGTDTQYF.

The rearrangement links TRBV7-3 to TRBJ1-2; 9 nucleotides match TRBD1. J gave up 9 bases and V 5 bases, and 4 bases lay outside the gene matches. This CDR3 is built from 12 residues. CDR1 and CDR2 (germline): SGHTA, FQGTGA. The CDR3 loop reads CASSEQGASYTF. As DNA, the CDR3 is TGTGCCAGCAGCGAACAGGGGGCCAGCTACACCTTC.

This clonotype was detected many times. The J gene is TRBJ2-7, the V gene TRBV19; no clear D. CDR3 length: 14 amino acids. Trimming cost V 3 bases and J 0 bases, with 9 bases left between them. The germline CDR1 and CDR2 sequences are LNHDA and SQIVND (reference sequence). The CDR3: CASSMTGISYEQYF. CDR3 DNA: TGTGCCAGTAGTATGACTGGGATCTCCTACGAGCAGTACTTC.

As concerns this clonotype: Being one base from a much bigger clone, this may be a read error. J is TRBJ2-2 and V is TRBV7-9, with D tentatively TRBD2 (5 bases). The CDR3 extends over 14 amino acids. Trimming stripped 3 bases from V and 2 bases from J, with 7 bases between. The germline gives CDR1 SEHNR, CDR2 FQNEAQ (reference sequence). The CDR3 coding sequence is TGTGCCAGCAGCTTTGAGGGAAACACCGGGGAGCTGTTTTTT. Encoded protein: CASSFEGNTGELFF.